Below are 32 T cell receptor beta chains sequenced from a single sample in a study of blood T cell repertoires in COVID-19. This table comes from immunoSEQ multiplex PCR, and its TCRdb copy is limited to in-frame clones, with some not included. In the table there are 15,000 to 20,000 clones, roughly nine tenths of which are singletons. Source material: peripheral blood. Receptors were obtained from a human donor in a cohort sampled during active COVID-19.

The sample holds one count of this clone. CDR3 region: CASSAKRGQGSHGSAFF. The CDR3 bases are TGTGCCAGCAGTGCCAAAAGAGGGCAGGGAAGTCACGGGAGCGCTTTCTTT. The chain has TRBV6-1 and TRBJ1-1; maybe TRBD1 (5 bases). Trimming stripped 4 bases from V and 11 bases from J, with 29 bases between. The V gene's germline CDR1 is MNHNS and CDR2 SASEGT. The CDR3 covers 17 residues.

The chain carries TRBV2 and TRBJ2-2; D perhaps matches TRBD2 (6 bases). This CDR3 has 15 amino acids. Germline V gives CDR1 SNHLY, CDR2 FYNNEI. Deletions cut 8 bases from V and 1 base from J, with 14 bases between. The CDR3 here is CASAYGLRNTGELFF. Here the CDR3 DNA reads TGTGCCAGCGCCTACGGACTAAGGAACACCGGGGAGCTGTTTTTT.

This chain uses TRBV11-1 with TRBJ2-7; TRBD1 is a possible D gene (6 bases). The CDR3 is 15 residues long. Germline V gene sequence: CDR1 SGHAT, CDR2 FQDESV (reference sequence). Trimming took 2 bases from V and 4 from J, leaving 15 bases between them. The CDR3 bases are TGTGCCAGCAGCTTAACAGGGACGCCGGGTTACGAGCAGTACTTC. This encodes CASSLTGTPGYEQYF.

A single count supports this clone. The V and J genes are TRBV29-1 and TRBJ2-7, with 10 bases fitting TRBD1. V dropped 4 bases and J dropped 5; count of bases not matched to a gene: 8. The CDR3 consists of 14 residues. In germline, CDR1 is SQVTM, CDR2 ANQGSEA. CDR3 sequence (DNA): TGCAGCGTTGTGACCGGGACAGGGGCGGACGAGCAGTACTTC. Protein: CSVVTGTGADEQYF.

The sample holds one count of this clone. The V and J genes are TRBV19 and TRBJ2-7; 9 bases map to TRBD1. J gave up 0 bases and V 5 bases, and 5 bases lay outside the gene matches. The length of the CDR3 is 15 residues. Per the germline V gene, CDR1 is LNHDA and CDR2 is SQIVND (reference sequence). Here the CDR3 reads CASSVGTGLSYEQYF. In nucleotides, the CDR3 is TGTGCCAGTAGTGTTGGGACAGGGCTCTCCTACGAGCAGTACTTC.

This clone appeared a single time. The rearrangement uses TRBV15 and TRBJ2-1, with D maybe TRBD2 (5 bases). Germline values: CDR1 LNHNV, CDR2 YYDKDF (reference sequence). The CDR3 loop spans 13 amino acids. V lost 5 bases and J lost 5, with 10 bases in between. This CDR3 reads CATSGLRDNEQFF. The CDR3 DNA follows: TGTGCCACCAGCGGACTGAGGGACAATGAGCAGTTCTTC. Drawing the rest from reference TRBV15 and TRBJ2-1, the complete variable domain is DAMVIQNPRYQVTQFGKPVTLSCSQTLNHNVMYWYQQKSSQAPKLLFHYYDKDFNNEADTPDNFQSRRPNTSFCFLDIRSPGLGDTAMYLCATSGLRDNEQFFGPGTRLTVL.

This clone is a singleton in its sample. The CDR3, as DNA: TGTGCCAGTAGTATAGAACGAGGACAGGTCGGAGGGGCCAACGTCCTGACTTTC. It codes for CASSIERGQVGGANVLTF. This chain connects TRBV19 to TRBJ2-6, with 7 bases identical to TRBD1. The CDR3 runs to 18 residues. CDR1 LNHDA and CDR2 SQIVND come from the germline V gene (reference sequence). V was pared by 0 bases and J by 4 bases, with 9 bases of the junction left unmatched.

This chain joins TRBV6-5 and TRBJ1-1; tentatively, D is TRBD1 (6 bases). This CDR3 is 15 amino acids long. Trimming left V 7 bases short and J 5 bases short, with 20 bases between. From germline, CDR1 is MNHEY and CDR2 SVGAGI. CDR3 sequence reads: CASTTGGAFSTEAFF. Here the CDR3 DNA reads TGTGCCAGCACGACGGGGGGCGCGTTTTCGACTGAAGCTTTCTTT.

The V gene is TRBV11-2, the J gene TRBJ2-2, with D hard to call. This CDR3 contains 18 residues. The ends were cut back, 5 bases at V and 0 bases at J, with 19 bases in the middle. Germline V CDR1 and CDR2: SGHAT, FQNNGV. The CDR3 nucleotides read TGTGCCAGCAGCGAGCTTCGAGGTTGGTCAGCGAACACCGGGGAGCTGTTTTTT. It yields the protein CASSELRGWSANTGELFF.

V and J are TRBV3-1 (or the pseudogene TRBV3-2) and TRBJ2-4, with a weak D call TRBD1 (5 bases). V shed 2 bases and J shed 14 bases, with 10 bases lying between them. Germline CDR1 is LGHDT and CDR2 is YNNKEL (reference sequence). This CDR3 has 11 amino acids. The CDR3 region has the DNA TGTGCCAGCAGCCAATCAGGCAGGGAGTACTTC. It yields the protein CASSQSGREYF.

J is TRBJ1-3 and V is TRBV18, with TRBD1 matching 7 bases. The CDR3 runs 15 residues. The V segment lost 4 bases and the J segment 4 bases; nucleotides outside the gene matches: 7. Germline V lookup: CDR1 KGHSH, CDR2 LQKENI. CDR3 coding DNA: TGTGCCAGCTCACAAGACAGGGCAATAGGAAACACCATATATTTT. This sequence encodes CASSQDRAIGNTIYF.

This chain connects TRBV5-1 to TRBJ2-1; D is possibly TRBD1 (5 bases). Trimming shortened V by 0 bases and J by 8 bases, and 15 bases separated the two germline ends. The CDR3 is 15 residues long. Germline V gene data show CDR1 as SGHRS and CDR2 as YFSETQ. The CDR3 nucleotides are TGCGCCAGCAGCTTGGTCAACAGGTATCTCGATGAGCAGTTCTTC. This encodes CASSLVNRYLDEQFF.

The V call is TRBV5-1, the J call TRBJ1-6, with D perhaps TRBD1 (5 bases). The CDR3 is 14 residues long. V gave up 0 bases and J gave up 10 bases, with 11 bases separating them. CDR1 SGHRS and CDR2 YFSETQ come from the germline V gene. The CDR3 protein is CASSLARETSPLHF. CDR3 DNA: TGCGCCAGCAGCTTGGCCAGGGAAACGTCACCCCTCCACTTT.

This clone appeared a single time. This chain uses TRBV30 with TRBJ1-1; D not resolved. The length of the CDR3 is 12 residues. Trimming stripped 2 bases from V and 0 bases from J, with 4 bases between. Looked up from germline, CDR1 is GTSNPN and CDR2 is SVGIG (reference sequence). DNA of the CDR3: TGTGCCTGGAGTCCTATGAACACTGAAGCTTTCTTT. This translates into CAWSPMNTEAFF.

The V and J genes are TRBV30 and TRBJ2-2; D unresolved. The V end lost 8 bases, the J end lost 1 base, and 8 bases lay between the germline ends. The V gene's germline CDR1 is GTSNPN and CDR2 SVGIG (reference sequence). CDR3 length: 12 residues. In DNA form, the CDR3 reads TGTGCCCAGTTCGAGAACACCGGGGAGCTGTTTTTT. Amino acids: CAQFENTGELFF.

This chain joins TRBV6-1 and TRBJ1-5, with D unclear. CDR1 MNHNS and CDR2 SASEGT come from the germline V gene. Trimming left V 2 bases short and J 6 bases short, with 8 bases between. This CDR3 has 13 amino acids. CDR3 sequence: CASSEISRQPQHF. CDR3 DNA: TGTGCCAGCAGTGAAATTAGCCGTCAGCCCCAGCATTTT.

The J gene is TRBJ2-3, the V gene TRBV7-9, with D possibly being TRBD1 (7 bases). The germline V and J ends were trimmed by 0 bases and 5 bases, with 12 bases remaining between them. The CDR3 has 15 residues. In germline, CDR1 is SEHNR, CDR2 FQNEAQ (reference sequence). The CDR3 spells CASSLAEGAGDTQYF. Here the CDR3 DNA reads TGTGCCAGCAGCTTAGCGGAGGGGGCGGGAGATACGCAGTATTTT.

The genes are TRBV5-1 and TRBJ2-1; 7 nucleotides match TRBD2. CDR1 and CDR2 from the germline V gene are SGHRS and YFSETQ. Trimming removed 8 bases from V and 3 bases from J; junction bases left unmatched: 8. The CDR3 length is 14 residues. CDR3 sequence: CASSGGSYYNEQFF. The CDR3 DNA follows: TGCGCCAGTTCCGGGGGGTCTTACTACAATGAGCAGTTCTTC.

The chain joins TRBV5-4 to TRBJ2-5, with 9 bases matching TRBD1. Germline lookup yields CDR1 SGHNT and CDR2 YYREEE (reference sequence). The CDR3 extends over 15 amino acids. Trimming removed 4 bases from V and 5 bases from J; junction bases left unmatched: 9. Written as DNA, the CDR3 is TGTGCCAGCAGCAAAGACAGGGGGATCAGGGAGACCCAGTACTTC. Encoded protein: CASSKDRGIRETQYF.

In its sample, this clone was seen once. The V call is TRBV5-5, the J call TRBJ2-1; maybe TRBD2 (6 bases). This CDR3 contains 16 residues. Germline CDR1 reads SGHKS; CDR2 reads YYEKEE (reference sequence). The V gene lost 0 bases and the J gene lost 0 bases, with 10 bases spanning the gap. The DNA of the CDR3 is TGTGCCAGCAGCTTGGACCGGGGGAGCTCCTACAATGAGCAGTTCTTC. Amino acids: CASSLDRGSSYNEQFF.

The CDR3 spells CASSPSGRGGNEQFF. Here the CDR3 DNA reads TGTGCCAGCTCACCATCCGGGAGGGGGGGCAATGAGCAGTTCTTC. The genes are TRBV18 and TRBJ2-1; 8 positions agree with TRBD2. The J segment lost 6 bases and the V segment lost 2 bases, leaving 6 bases of the junction unmatched. Germline CDR1 and CDR2: KGHSH and LQKENI. The CDR3 extends over 15 amino acids.

The genes are TRBV28 and TRBJ2-4; 11 positions match TRBD1. The length of the CDR3 is 16 residues. V was clipped by 3 bases and J by 1 base; unmatched bases: 2. Germline V gene data show CDR1 as MDHEN and CDR2 as SYDVKM. DNA of the CDR3: TGTGCCAGCAGTTTCGGACAGGGGGCGGCCAAAAACATTCAGTACTTC. It specifies CASSFGQGAAKNIQYF.

This sequence joins TRBV19 and TRBJ2-5; D perhaps matches TRBD1 (6 bases). The germline V gene encodes CDR1 LNHDA and CDR2 SQIVND (reference sequence). With 4 bases removed from V and 1 base from J, the gap between germline ends came to 7 bases. The CDR3 loop spans 13 amino acids. Here the CDR3 reads CASSRDIQETQYF. CDR3 DNA sequence: TGTGCCAGTAGTAGGGACATCCAAGAGACCCAGTACTTC.

The rearrangement uses TRBV7-9 and TRBJ1-5; TRBD1 matches 9 bases. The ends lost 4 bases at V and 5 bases at J; junction bases unmatched: 6. Germline assignment: CDR1 SEHNR and CDR2 FQNEAQ (reference sequence). This CDR3 is built from 15 residues. The CDR3 bases are TGTGCCAGCAGCTCTAACAGGGGGCCCTATCAGCCCCAGCATTTT. Protein: CASSSNRGPYQPQHF.

The rearrangement links TRBV9 to TRBJ2-5; tentatively, D is TRBD1 (6 bases). Germline CDR1 SGDLS, CDR2 YYNGEE. Trimming left V 3 bases short and J 3 bases short, with 9 bases between. CDR3 length equals 13 residues. The CDR3 region is CASSGGTKETQYF. The CDR3 coding sequence is TGTGCCAGCAGCGGGGGGACAAAAGAGACCCAGTACTTC.

The chain is built from TRBV7-9 and TRBJ1-2, with TRBD1 matching over 8 bases. CDR3 size: 15 residues. With V trimmed by 4 bases and J by 7 bases, 11 bases remained unmatched. Per germline, CDR1 SEHNR and CDR2 FQNEAQ (reference sequence). This CDR3 is CASSSSGQGRRGYTF. For the CDR3, the DNA is TGTGCCAGCAGCTCTTCCGGACAGGGACGTCGTGGCTACACCTTC.

CDR3 sequence reads: CASSDRGGSVYGYTF. DNA of the CDR3: TGTGCCAGCAGCGATCGGGGGGGCTCGGTCTATGGCTACACCTTC. The J gene is TRBJ1-2, the V gene TRBV5-8; perhaps TRBD1 as D (6 bases). The CDR3 extends over 15 amino acids. Germline V CDR1 and CDR2: SGHTS, YDEGEE. Trimming pared 4 bases from V and 4 bases from J, leaving 17 bases between.

This clone was counted between two and nine times. The rearrangement links TRBV15 to TRBJ1-2; D call uncertain. The CDR3 extends over 13 amino acids. Germline lookup yields CDR1 LNHNV and CDR2 YYDKDF (reference sequence). V lost 5 bases and J lost 7, with 14 bases in between. CDR3 sequence: CATSLRGSGGYTF. The CDR3 bases are TGTGCCACCAGCCTAAGAGGGTCGGGTGGCTACACCTTC. The full variable domain, completed using reference TRBV15 and TRBJ1-2, is DAMVIQNPRYQVTQFGKPVTLSCSQTLNHNVMYWYQQKSSQAPKLLFHYYDKDFNNEADTPDNFQSRRPNTSFCFLDIRSPGLGDTAMYLCATSLRGSGGYTFGSGTRLTVV.

This clone was recorded only once. The chain links TRBV28 to TRBJ1-2, with 7 bases that match TRBD1. The CDR3 spans 12 residues. From germline, CDR1 is MDHEN and CDR2 SYDVKM. V lost 3 bases to trimming and J lost 6 bases; unmatched junction nucleotides: 1. The CDR3 DNA follows: TGTGCCAGCAGTTTCCAGGGGGATGGCTACACCTTC. It specifies CASSFQGDGYTF.

The V gene is TRBV7-3, the J gene TRBJ2-1, with TRBD1 identical over 9 bases. Germline values: CDR1 SGHTA, CDR2 FQGTGA. Trimming removed 5 bases from V and 7 bases from J; junction bases left unmatched: 9. This CDR3 is 15 amino acids long. This CDR3 reads CASSTGTGHTNEQFF. CDR3 nucleotides: TGTGCCAGCAGCACCGGGACAGGGCATACTAATGAGCAGTTCTTC.

The table lists this clone with a count of one. The gene calls are TRBV6-5 and TRBJ2-5; D call uncertain. V dropped 6 bases and J dropped 2 bases, with 16 bases sitting between them. The CDR3 is 15 amino acids. The germline V gene encodes CDR1 MNHEY and CDR2 SVGAGI. In DNA form, the CDR3 reads TGTGCCAGCAGCGCAATACCCCCGCGGCAAGAGACCCAGTACTTC. Amino acid sequence: CASSAIPPRQETQYF.

The V and J genes are TRBV4-1 and TRBJ1-2; D is ambiguous. There are 14 residues in the CDR3. V lost 1 base and J lost 4, with 10 bases in between. CDR1 is MGHRA, CDR2 YSYEKL, per germline. The CDR3 here is CASSQGDYTYGYTF. The DNA for the CDR3 is TGCGCCAGCAGCCAAGGTGACTACACCTATGGCTACACCTTC.